The source of this T cell receptor (beta chain) is a study of blood T cells in healthy people across ages. Through a sample-barcoded 5' primer and a J-beta primer mix, a second PCR was run for roughly 6 to 11 cycles. Each cDNA molecule was tagged by a template-switch adaptor with 12 random nucleotides. TCRdb passed the 5' RACE reads through MiXCR, listing each CDR3 protein once. The sample carries around 990,000 distinct CDR3 sequences, more than 30% recorded once. Overall study results and limits: Roughly linear age-related decline in beta diversity appeared, significant by age 40. The unsorted PBMCs prevented any conclusive comparison of naive versus antigen-experienced cells.

This clonotype has just a few counts. No antigen is known for it. The V end was cut by 5 bases, the J end by 7 bases, with 17 bases between. Germline loops: CDR1 MGHDK, CDR2 SYGVNS. The CDR3 runs 14 residues. V gene TRBV25-1 combines with J gene TRBJ1-2; D is perhaps TRBD1 (5 bases). The sequence derives from a man between 18 and 35 years old in good health. Sample: blood. CDR3 sequence reads: CASSWDAGTCGYTF. CDR3 in DNA: TGTGCCAGCAGTTGGGATGCCGGGACTTGTGGCTACACCTTC.